A selection of T cell receptor beta chains follows, all from one sample in a study of blood T cell repertoires in COVID-19. Some clones are missing from TCRdb's copy, which holds only in-frame ones; the method was immunoSEQ multiplex PCR. The sample shows about 76,000 clones, roughly nine tenths of them seen only once. Sequenced sample: peripheral blood. The receptors were sampled from a middle-aged man with acute or convalescent COVID-19. CDR3s include the opening cysteine and the closing phenylalanine or tryptophan. A D gene is named only where the DNA matches it firmly. Clone size is given for some rows only: seen once, a few or many times, or a class if the clone is expanded.

TRBV29-1,-,TRBJ1-1,-,TGCAGCGTCCAGGGTCGGACTGAAGCTTTCTTT,CSVQGRTEAFF
TRBV27,-,TRBJ1-6,-,TGTGCCAGCAGTTTAGGTCGGGAAAATTCACCCCTCCACTTT,CASSLGRENSPLHF
TRBV18,-,TRBJ2-5,-,TGTGCCAGCTCACCACCTAGACAGTGGGAGACCCAGTACTTC,CASSPPRQWETQYF
TRBV28,-,TRBJ2-5,-,TGTGCCAGCAGTCCCCCGCGGGGTGAGACCCAGTACTTC,CASSPPRGETQYF
TRBV10-3,TRBD1,TRBJ1-6,-,TGTGCCATCAGTGTTGGCCCGGACAGGATGGGTTCACCCCTCCACTTT,CAISVGPDRMGSPLHF
TRBV2,TRBD1,TRBJ1-6,-,TGTGCCAGCAGGCAGGGGACAGGGGGCACTTCTTCCAATTCACCCCTCCACTTT,CASRQGTGGTSSNSPLHF
TRBV7-8,TRBD2,TRBJ2-7,-,TGTGCCAGCAGCTTAGCGGGACTAGCGGGTAACGAGCAGTACTTC,CASSLAGLAGNEQYF
TRBV19,-,TRBJ1-2,-,TGTGCCAGTAGTATAGGGCGGACAAGCTATGGCTACACCTTC,CASSIGRTSYGYTF
TRBV4-1,-,TRBJ2-7,few,TGCGCCAGCAGCCCACTAGAAACCCTCTCGGGGGAGCAGTACTTC,CASSPLETLSGEQYF
TRBV6-5,-,TRBJ1-6,few,TGTGCCAGCAGTTACTCACCTAATGTGGATAATTCACCCCTCCACTTT,CASSYSPNVDNSPLHF
TRBV30,TRBD1,TRBJ2-1,-,TGTGCCTGGAGCGGAACCGGGACAGGCGGAGACGAGCAGTTCTTC,CAWSGTGTGGDEQFF
TRBV6-2/TRBV6-3,TRBD1,TRBJ1-2,-,TGTGCCAGCAGTTCCCTCGGGACAGGGGGCTATGGCTACACCTTC,CASSSLGTGGYGYTF
TRBV7-3,TRBD2,TRBJ2-2,-,TGTGCCAGCAGCTTTACTAGCGGTCGGAACACCGGGGAGCTGTTTTTT,CASSFTSGRNTGELFF
TRBV5-4,TRBD1,TRBJ2-5,-,TGTGCCAGCAGCGGATCCGGGACAGGGAGGGAGACCCAGTACTTC,CASSGSGTGRETQYF
TRBV12-3/TRBV12-4,TRBD1,TRBJ2-2,few,TGTGCCAGTCAGGGGGCACCTACCGGGGAGCTGTTTTTT,CASQGAPTGELFF
TRBV7-9,-,TRBJ1-1,-,TGTGCCAGCAGCTTTGGGGCTTCGACTGAAGCTTTCTTT,CASSFGASTEAFF
TRBV28,TRBD1,TRBJ1-6,-,TGTGCCAGCAGTTTATATCCGGGACAGACTAATTCACCCCTCCACTTT,CASSLYPGQTNSPLHF
TRBV4-1,TRBD2,TRBJ2-5,once,TGCGCCAGCAGCCCTTCGGGGGCCACTAGCGGGAGCCCCATCCACTTCCAAGAGACCCAGTACTTC,CASSPSGATSGSPIHFQETQYF
TRBV3-1/TRBV3-2,-,TRBJ2-7,-,TGTGCCAGCAGCCAAGTCCAGTGGAGAAGGGAGCAGTACTTC,CASSQVQWRREQYF
TRBV6-5,-,TRBJ2-2,few,TGTGCCAGCAGGAGGGAGTTGAACACCGGGGAGCTGTTTTTT,CASRRELNTGELFF
TRBV4-1,-,TRBJ2-2,-,TGCGCCAGCAGTCCAACGGGGGGCAGGGGGAACACCGGGGAGCTGTTTTTT,CASSPTGGRGNTGELFF
TRBV5-8,-,TRBJ1-6,once,TGTGCCAGCAGCTTCTCTCCCTTTAATTCACCCCTCCACTTT,CASSFSPFNSPLHF
TRBV10-3,TRBD1,TRBJ2-5,-,TGTGCCATCATGGGGACAGGAACAGAGACCCAGTACTTC,CAIMGTGTETQYF
TRBV5-5,-,TRBJ2-3,-,TGTGCCAGCAGCTTAGGAGGGTCGTCGACAGATACGCAGTATTTT,CASSLGGSSTDTQYF
TRBV5-4,TRBD1,TRBJ1-2,-,TGTGCCAGCAGCGGGGCCGGGACAGCTAACTATGGCTACACCTTC,CASSGAGTANYGYTF
TRBV4-2,-,TRBJ2-2,-,TGTGCCAGCAGCCAAGCCGGAGCTCGGGCCGGGGAGCTGTTTTTT,CASSQAGARAGELFF
TRBV30,-,TRBJ2-3,-,TGTGCCTGGAGTGTAATCGGGACAGATACGCAGTATTTT,CAWSVIGTDTQYF
TRBV12-3/TRBV12-4,-,TRBJ1-2,-,TGTGCCAGCAGGGGAGGGGAGGACGATGGCTACACCTTC,CASRGGEDDGYTF
TRBV7-9,-,TRBJ1-2,few,TGTGCCAGCAGCCCCAAGGGTGCGGGAGACTATGGCTACACCTTC,CASSPKGAGDYGYTF
TRBV10-3,-,TRBJ1-6,once,TGTGCCATCAGTGAGAGGAGCGGGAGCTCCTATAATTCACCCCTCCACTTT,CAISERSGSSYNSPLHF
TRBV19,-,TRBJ2-1,-,TGTGCCAGTAGCAACGCGGGGTTCTACAATGAGCAGTTCTTC,CASSNAGFYNEQFF
TRBV7-2,TRBD2,TRBJ2-7,-,TGTGCCAGCAGTCCCGGGACTAGCGGGCCCTCCTACGAGCAGTACTTC,CASSPGTSGPSYEQYF
TRBV6-6,TRBD1,TRBJ2-1,-,TGTGCCAGCAGCCAGGGACAGGGTGAGTTCTTC,CASSQGQGEFF
TRBV24-1,TRBD2,TRBJ2-7,-,TGTGCCACCAGTGGGGGGGGCTCCTACGAGCAGTACTTC,CATSGGGSYEQYF
TRBV5-4,TRBD1,TRBJ2-2,-,TGTGCCAGCAGCCGGACAGGTTCGGGCGGGGAGCTGTTTTTT,CASSRTGSGGELFF
TRBV19,-,TRBJ2-3,-,TGTGCCAGTAGTATAGAGTCGCGGGGACTTACAGATACGCAGTATTTT,CASSIESRGLTDTQYF
TRBV7-6,TRBD2,TRBJ2-7,-,TGTGCCAGCAGCTTTAGGGCGACTAGCGGTTACTCCTACGAGCAGTACTTC,CASSFRATSGYSYEQYF
TRBV28,TRBD1,TRBJ2-1,-,TGTGCCAGCAGGGGACAGAGCTCCTACAATGAGCAGTTCTTC,CASRGQSSYNEQFF
TRBV5-6,-,TRBJ1-1,few,TGTGCCAGCAGCTTTGGGTCTCGGAGACGGAACACTGAAGCTTTCTTT,CASSFGSRRRNTEAFF
TRBV2,TRBD2,TRBJ2-1,-,TGTGCCAGCAAAGATAGCGGGGGGGCGGGTCATAGTGAGCAGTTCTTC,CASKDSGGAGHSEQFF
TRBV5-4,-,TRBJ1-1,-,TGTGCCAGCAGCTTTGACAGTGGGACTGAAGCTTTCTTT,CASSFDSGTEAFF
TRBV2,TRBD2,TRBJ2-2,-,TGTGCCAGCAGTGTATCACTAGCGGGGGCGAACACCGGGGAGCTGTTTTTT,CASSVSLAGANTGELFF
TRBV4-2,-,TRBJ2-2,-,TGTGCCAGCACCTCCCTGGGGACACGGAACACCGGGGAGCTGTTTTTT,CASTSLGTRNTGELFF
TRBV29-1,TRBD2,TRBJ2-1,-,TGCAGCGCGGGACTAGCGGTTTACAATGAGCAGTTCTTC,CSAGLAVYNEQFF
TRBV7-9,TRBD1,TRBJ1-1,once,TGTGCCAGCAGCCCACAGGGGATGAACACTGAAGCTTTCTTT,CASSPQGMNTEAFF
TRBV5-4,TRBD2,TRBJ2-2,once,TGTGCCAGCAGCTCCGCGACTAGCGGGAGACGGGGCACCGGGGAGCTGTTTTTT,CASSSATSGRRGTGELFF